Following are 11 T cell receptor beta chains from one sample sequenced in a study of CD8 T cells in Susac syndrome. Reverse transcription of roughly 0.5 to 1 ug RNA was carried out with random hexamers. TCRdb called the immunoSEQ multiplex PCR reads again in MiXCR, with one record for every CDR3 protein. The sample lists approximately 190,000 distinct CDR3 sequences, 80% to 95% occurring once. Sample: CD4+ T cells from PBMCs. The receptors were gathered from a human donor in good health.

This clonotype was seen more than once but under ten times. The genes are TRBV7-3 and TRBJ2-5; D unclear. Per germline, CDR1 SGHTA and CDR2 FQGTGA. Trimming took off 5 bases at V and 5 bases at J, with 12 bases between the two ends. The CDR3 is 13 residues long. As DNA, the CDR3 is TGTGCCAGCAGCCCTGCCCCCGGGGAGACCCAGTACTTC. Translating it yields CASSPAPGETQYF.

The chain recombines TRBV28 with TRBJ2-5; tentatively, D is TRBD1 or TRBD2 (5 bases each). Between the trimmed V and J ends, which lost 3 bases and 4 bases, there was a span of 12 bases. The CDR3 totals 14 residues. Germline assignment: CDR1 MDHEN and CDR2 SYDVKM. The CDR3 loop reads CASSFQGGRETQYF. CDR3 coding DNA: TGTGCCAGCAGTTTCCAGGGCGGGCGAGAGACCCAGTACTTC.

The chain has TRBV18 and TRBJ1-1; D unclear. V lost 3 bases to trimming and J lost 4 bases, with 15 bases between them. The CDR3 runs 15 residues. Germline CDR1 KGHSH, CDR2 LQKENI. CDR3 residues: CASSPTIRTGTEAFF. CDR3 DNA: TGTGCCAGCTCACCGACCATTCGGACCGGCACTGAAGCTTTCTTT. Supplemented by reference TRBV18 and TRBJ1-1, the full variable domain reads NAGVMQNPRHLVRRRGQEARLRCSPMKGHSHVYWYRQLPEEGLKFMVYLQKENIIDESGMPKERFSAEFPKEGPSILRIQQVVRGDSAAYFCASSPTIRTGTEAFFGQGTRLTVV.

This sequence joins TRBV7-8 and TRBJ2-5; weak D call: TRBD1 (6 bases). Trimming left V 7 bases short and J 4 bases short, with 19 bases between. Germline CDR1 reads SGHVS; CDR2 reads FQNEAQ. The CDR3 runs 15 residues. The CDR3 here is CASTNPTGRGETQYF. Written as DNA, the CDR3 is TGTGCCAGCACCAATCCTACAGGGCGCGGAGAGACCCAGTACTTC.

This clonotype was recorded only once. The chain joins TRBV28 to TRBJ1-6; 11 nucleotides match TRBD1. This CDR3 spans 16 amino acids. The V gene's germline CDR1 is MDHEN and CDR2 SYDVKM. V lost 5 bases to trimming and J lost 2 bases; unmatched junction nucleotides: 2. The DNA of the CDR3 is TGTGCCAGCAGTGGGACAGGGGGGACCTATAATTCACCCCTCCACTTT. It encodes CASSGTGGTYNSPLHF.

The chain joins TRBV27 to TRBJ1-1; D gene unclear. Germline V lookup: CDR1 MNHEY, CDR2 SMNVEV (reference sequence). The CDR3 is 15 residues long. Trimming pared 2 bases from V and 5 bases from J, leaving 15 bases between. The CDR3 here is CASSLSSELWTEAFF. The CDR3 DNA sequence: TGTGCCAGCAGTTTAAGTTCGGAGTTGTGGACTGAAGCTTTCTTT.

The CDR3 coding sequence is TGTGCCAGCTTCAGACAGCTCTACGAGCAGTACTTC. The encoded protein is CASFRQLYEQYF. V gene TRBV2 combines with J gene TRBJ2-7, with D perhaps TRBD1 (5 bases). From germline, CDR1 is SNHLY and CDR2 FYNNEI. The length of the CDR3 is 12 residues. With 8 bases removed from V and 3 bases from J, the gap between germline ends came to 11 bases.

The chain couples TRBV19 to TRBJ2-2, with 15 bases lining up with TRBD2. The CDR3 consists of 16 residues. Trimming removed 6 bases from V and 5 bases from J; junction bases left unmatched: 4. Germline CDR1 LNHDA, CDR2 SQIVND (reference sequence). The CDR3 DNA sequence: TGTGCCAGTAGCGGACTAGCGGGGGGGCCGACCGGGGAGCTGTTTTTT. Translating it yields CASSGLAGGPTGELFF.

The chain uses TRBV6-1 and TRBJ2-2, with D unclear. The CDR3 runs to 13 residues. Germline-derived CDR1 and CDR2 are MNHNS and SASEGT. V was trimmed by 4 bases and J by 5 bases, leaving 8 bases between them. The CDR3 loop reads CASSASRTGELFF. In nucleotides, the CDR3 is TGTGCCAGCAGTGCCAGTCGGACCGGGGAGCTGTTTTTT.

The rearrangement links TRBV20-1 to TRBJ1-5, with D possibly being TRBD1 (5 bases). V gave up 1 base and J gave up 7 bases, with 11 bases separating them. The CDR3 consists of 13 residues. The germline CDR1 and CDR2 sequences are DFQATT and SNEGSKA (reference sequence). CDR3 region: CSARVQGGQPQHF. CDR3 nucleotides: TGCAGTGCTAGAGTCCAGGGCGGACAGCCCCAGCATTTT.

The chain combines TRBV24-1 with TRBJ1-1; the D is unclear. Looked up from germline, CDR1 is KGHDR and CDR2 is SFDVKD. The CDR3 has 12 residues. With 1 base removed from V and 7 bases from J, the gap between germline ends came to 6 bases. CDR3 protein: CATSDLSDEAFF. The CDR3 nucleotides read TGTGCCACCAGTGATTTAAGCGATGAAGCTTTCTTT.